This T cell receptor beta chain is drawn from a study of Graves' ophthalmopathy and Graves' hyperthyroidism. Regarding the study as a whole: Among thyroid clonotypes expanded above 0.001 frequency, most also appeared in blood.

Presentation of ophthalmopathy in the donors involved moderate-to-severe activity, CAS ≥3, NOSPECS ≥4 and a duration under 3 months. It was on clinical symptoms, serum thyroxine, TRAb, thyroid ultrasound and orbital computed tomography that diagnosis relied. PBMCs stemmed from approximately 9.7 ml of fresh peripheral blood. TCR beta CDR3 regions were amplified from RNA transcripts. An initial RT-PCR round employing HTBI primers preceded a second-round multiplex PCR. TCRdb re-called the multiplex PCR reads with MiXCR, one entry per CDR3 protein. The table shows 150,000 to 200,000 distinct CDR3 sequences, with less than 45% occurring only once. In the case of this clonotype: Its antigen is not known.

CDR1 is MNHNS, CDR2 SASEGT, per germline. The CDR3 runs 15 residues. V was pared by 3 bases and J by 2 bases, with 4 bases of the junction left unmatched. The sample taken for sequencing was peripheral blood. This chain links TRBV6-1 with TRBJ1-1, with 9 bases matching TRBD1. The receptor was derived from a woman in her thirties or forties with Graves' ophthalmopathy. CDR3 DNA sequence: TGTGCCAGCAGTGACGGGACAGGGTATAACACTGAAGCTTTCTTT. Protein: CASSDGTGYNTEAFF.